Shown below are 18 T cell receptor beta chains from a single sample sequenced in a study of T cell changes during pregnancy in multiple sclerosis. Measured with immunoSEQ multiplex PCR; TCRdb has only the in-frame clones, and not every one. This sample carries more than 90,000 clones, approximately 92% of them seen once, and the ten largest clones take approximately 2%. The sample was peripheral blood, taken after pregnancy. The receptors were gathered from a female donor with multiple sclerosis, enrolled in a pregnancy study.

This clone has just one count. V and J are TRBV5-1 and TRBJ2-5, with D perhaps TRBD2 (6 bases). The germline V gene has CDR1 SGHRS and CDR2 YFSETQ. The length of the CDR3 is 15 residues. Trimming removed 3 bases at V and 2 bases at J, with 14 bases between. The CDR3 DNA reads TGCGCCAGCAGCTCGACTGGAGGGCTACAAGAGACCCAGTACTTC. Amino acids: CASSSTGGLQETQYF.

The rearrangement uses TRBV18 and TRBJ1-1; 9 nucleotides match TRBD1. Germline trimming cut 5 bases from V and 7 bases from J; bases unmatched to any gene: 11. The length of the CDR3 is 15 residues. Germline CDR1 reads KGHSH; CDR2 reads LQKENI. CDR3 nucleotides: TGTGCCAGCTCAACTGCGGGACAGGGTGTAGGTGAAGCTTTCTTT. Its protein product is CASSTAGQGVGEAFF.

V gene TRBV30 combines with J gene TRBJ1-1, with 8 nucleotides matching TRBD1. There are 14 residues in the CDR3. Unmatched junction bases numbered 15, after V lost 4 bases and J lost 11 bases. Germline lookup yields CDR1 GTSNPN and CDR2 SVGIG (reference sequence). In DNA, the CDR3 is TGTGCCTGGACACAGGGGAACAGGGGGACGTGGGCTTTCTTT. Protein: CAWTQGNRGTWAFF. Looking up the rest from reference TRBV30 and TRBJ1-1 gives the full variable domain: SQTIHQWPATLVQPVGSPLSLECTVEGTSNPNLYWYRQAAGRGLQLLFYSVGIGQISSEVPQNLSASRPQDRQFILSSKKLLLSDSGFYLCAWTQGNRGTWAFFGQGTRLTVV.

The chain is built from TRBV13 and TRBJ1-1; 8 bases are a match to TRBD1. The CDR3 is 15 amino acids. Trimming cost V 3 bases and J 3 bases; bases outside gene matches: 6. The germline V gene encodes CDR1 PRHDT and CDR2 FYEKMQ (reference sequence). For the CDR3, the DNA is TGTGCCAGCAGCTTTACCGGGACAGGCGACACTGAAGCTTTCTTT. Translating gives CASSFTGTGDTEAFF.

This chain uses TRBV4-3 with TRBJ2-1; maybe TRBD2 (5 bases). Trimming cost V 3 bases and J 0 bases, with 21 bases left between them. In germline, CDR1 is LGHNA, CDR2 YSLEER. The CDR3 totals 19 residues. CDR3 loop: CASSQETPGVWDSYNEQFF. CDR3 DNA: TGCGCCAGCAGCCAGGAGACCCCCGGGGTCTGGGACTCCTACAATGAGCAGTTCTTC.

The chain joins TRBV7-9 to TRBJ2-7, with TRBD1 matching 11 bases. The germline V gene has CDR1 SEHNR and CDR2 FQNEAQ (reference sequence). After removal of 5 bases from V and 4 bases from J, the junction contained 4 bases not matched to a gene. This CDR3 region has 14 residues. CDR3 residues: CASSPDRGPYEQYF. In DNA, the CDR3 is TGTGCCAGCAGCCCGGACAGGGGGCCGTACGAGCAGTACTTC.

The rearrangement uses TRBV4-1 and TRBJ1-5; 7 bases line up with TRBD1. Germline CDR1 is MGHRA and CDR2 is YSYEKL. The CDR3 covers 15 residues. Trimming removed 4 bases from V and 0 bases from J; junction bases left unmatched: 3. The CDR3: CASSLTGLSNQPQHF. CDR3 nucleotide sequence: TGCGCCAGCAGCCTGACAGGGCTTAGCAATCAGCCCCAGCATTTT.

The V gene is TRBV6-1, the J gene TRBJ1-5; D not certain. The V end was cut by 4 bases, the J end by 5 bases, with 3 bases between. Germline-derived CDR1 and CDR2 are MNHNS and SASEGT. This CDR3 has 11 amino acids. DNA for the CDR3: TGTGCCAGCAGTGCCTATCAGCCCCAGCATTTT. Its translation: CASSAYQPQHF.

J is TRBJ1-1 and V is TRBV6-5, with D unresolved. Germline V CDR1 and CDR2: MNHEY, SVGAGI. The CDR3 runs 14 residues. Trimming took 6 bases from V and 1 from J, leaving 12 bases between them. The CDR3 protein is CASSPNGGNTEAFF. Written as DNA, the CDR3 is TGTGCCAGCAGCCCAAACGGTGGGAACACTGAAGCTTTCTTT.

This chain uses TRBV7-9 with TRBJ1-1; 8 nucleotides align to TRBD1. Per the germline V gene, CDR1 is SEHNR and CDR2 is FQNEAQ (reference sequence). J lost 3 bases, V lost 3 bases, and 6 bases had no gene match. This CDR3 region has 15 residues. The CDR3 bases are TGTGCCAGCAGCTTGACCGGGACAGGTTACACTGAAGCTTTCTTT. It yields the protein CASSLTGTGYTEAFF.

V gene TRBV5-1 combines with J gene TRBJ2-1; perhaps TRBD1 as D (6 bases). CDR1 is SGHRS and CDR2 is YFSETQ in the germline V gene. This CDR3 has 14 amino acids. V gave up 4 bases and J gave up 3 bases, with 11 bases separating them. The CDR3 is CASSVGQIYNEQFF. The CDR3 nucleotides are TGCGCCAGCAGCGTAGGACAGATCTACAATGAGCAGTTCTTC.

The rearrangement uses TRBV5-4 and TRBJ1-2; the D gene is possibly TRBD1 (6 bases). V was cut by 5 bases and J by 2 bases, with 19 bases left in between. This CDR3 spans 16 amino acids. The germline V gene has CDR1 SGHNT and CDR2 YYREEE (reference sequence). The CDR3: CASSRGGDGGNYGYTF. In DNA form, the CDR3 reads TGTGCCAGCAGTAGGGGGGGGGATGGGGGAAACTATGGCTACACCTTC. Full variable domain (rest looked up from reference TRBV5-4 and TRBJ1-2): ETGVTQSPTHLIKTRGQQVTLRCSSQSGHNTVSWYQQALGQGPQFIFQYYREEENGRGNFPPRFSGLQFPNYSSELNVNALELDDSALYLCASSRGGDGGNYGYTFGSGTRLTVV.

V is TRBV21-1 and J is TRBJ1-1. TRBV21-1 is a pseudogene locus. The CDR3 loop spans 16 amino acids. The CDR3 sequence is CASSASGLPPGTEAFF. The DNA for the CDR3 is TGTGCCAGCAGCGCGTCGGGCCTCCCCCCGGGGACTGAAGCTTTCTTT.

The DNA for the CDR3 is TGTGCCAGCACCGGACACCCGAACACTGAAGCTTTCTTT. Translated, it gives CASTGHPNTEAFF. The rearrangement links TRBV18 to TRBJ1-1; possibly TRBD1 for D (5 bases). The germline CDR1 and CDR2 sequences are KGHSH and LQKENI. The CDR3 consists of 13 residues. With 8 bases removed from V and 1 base from J, the gap between germline ends came to 11 bases.

This clone was seen only once. The rearrangement uses TRBV7-2 and TRBJ2-7; TRBD1 matches 7 bases. CDR1 SGHTA and CDR2 FQGNSA come from the germline V gene. V gave up 5 bases and J gave up 6 bases; unmatched junction bases: 13. The CDR3 has 15 residues. CDR3 coding DNA: TGTGCCAGCAGCGACCCGACAGGGCCTCTGGGCGAGCAGTACTTC. Amino acids: CASSDPTGPLGEQYF.

The rearrangement uses TRBV6-4 and TRBJ2-6; D call uncertain. This CDR3 region has 17 residues. Germline V CDR1 and CDR2: MRHNA, SNTAGT. Trimming took 0 bases from V and 0 from J, leaving 9 bases between them. The CDR3 DNA reads TGTGCCAGCAGTGACTCAGCAGGAACCTCTGGGGCCAACGTCCTGACTTTC. Protein product: CASSDSAGTSGANVLTF.

The CDR3 protein is CASSPMAGWSYNEQFF. The DNA of the CDR3 is TGTGCCAGCTCACCAATGGCGGGTTGGTCCTACAATGAGCAGTTCTTC. J is TRBJ2-1 and V is TRBV18, with D possibly being TRBD2 (5 bases). CDR3 size: 16 residues. Deletions cut 2 bases from V and 1 base from J, with 12 bases between. The germline CDR1 and CDR2 sequences are KGHSH and LQKENI.

In nucleotides, the CDR3 is TGTGCCTGGAGGGTCCCGGGACTCCTTAATAACTATGGCTACACCTTC. This gives the protein CAWRVPGLLNNYGYTF. This rearrangement joins TRBV30 to TRBJ1-2; tentatively, D is TRBD1 (5 bases). The CDR3 is 16 residues long. In germline, CDR1 is GTSNPN, CDR2 SVGIG (reference sequence). With 3 bases removed from V and 1 base from J, the gap between germline ends came to 18 bases.